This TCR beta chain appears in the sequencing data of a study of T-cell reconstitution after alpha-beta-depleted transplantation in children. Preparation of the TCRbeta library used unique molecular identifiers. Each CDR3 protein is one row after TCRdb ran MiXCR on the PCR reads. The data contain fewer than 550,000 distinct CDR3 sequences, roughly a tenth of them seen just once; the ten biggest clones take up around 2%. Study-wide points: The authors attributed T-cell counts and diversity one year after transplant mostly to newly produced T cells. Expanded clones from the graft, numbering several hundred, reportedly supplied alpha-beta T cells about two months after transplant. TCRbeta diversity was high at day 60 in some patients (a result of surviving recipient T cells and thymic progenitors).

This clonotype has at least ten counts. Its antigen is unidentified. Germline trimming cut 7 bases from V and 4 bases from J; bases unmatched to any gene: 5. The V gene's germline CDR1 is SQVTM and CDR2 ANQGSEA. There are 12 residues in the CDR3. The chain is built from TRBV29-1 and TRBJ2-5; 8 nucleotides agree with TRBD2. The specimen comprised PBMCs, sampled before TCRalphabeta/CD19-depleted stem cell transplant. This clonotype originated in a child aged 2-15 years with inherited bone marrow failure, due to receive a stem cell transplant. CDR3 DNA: TGCAGCGGATATAGCGGGACAGAGACCCAGTACTTC. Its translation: CSGYSGTETQYF. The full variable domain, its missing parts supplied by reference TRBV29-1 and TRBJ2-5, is SAVISQKPSRDICQRGTSLTIQCQVDSQVTMMFWYRQQPGQSLTLIATANQGSEATYESGFVIDKFPISRPNLTFSTLTVSNMSPEDSSIYLCSGYSGTETQYFGPGTRLLVL.